A selection of T cell receptor beta chains follows, all from one sample in a study of blood T cell repertoires in COVID-19. Only in-frame clones appear in the TCRdb table, and some are missing; sequencing was by immunoSEQ multiplex PCR. Seen here are 70,000 to 95,000 clones, about 82% observed once, and the top ten hold roughly 27%. What was sequenced was peripheral blood. These receptor sequences come from a human donor in a cohort sampled during active COVID-19. Both conserved end residues are part of each CDR3. D genes are given only for firm matches. Clone sizes are given selectively: once, few, many, or a class where the clone is expanded.

V gene,clone size,D gene,J gene,CDR3 protein,CDR3 DNA
TRBV7-2,few,TRBD1,TRBJ1-4,CASSLQGGWNEKLFF,TGTGCCAGCAGCTTACAGGGGGGCTGGAATGAAAAACTGTTTTTT
TRBV9,.,.,TRBJ2-1,CASSTAVNEQFF,TGTGCCAGCAGCACCGCGGTCAATGAGCAGTTCTTC
TRBV5-4,.,TRBD1,TRBJ2-2,CASSDLGQGRSGELFF,TGTGCCAGCAGCGATTTGGGACAGGGGCGAAGCGGGGAGCTGTTTTTT
TRBV7-6,.,TRBD2,TRBJ2-1,CASSLGSGGYNEQFF,TGTGCCAGCAGCTTAGGGTCCGGGGGGTACAATGAGCAGTTCTTC
TRBV6-5,once,.,TRBJ2-6,CASLISGANVLTF,TGTGCCAGCTTAATCTCTGGGGCCAACGTCCTGACTTTC
TRBV19,.,TRBD1,TRBJ1-5,CASRGQGDQPQHF,TGTGCCAGTAGAGGACAGGGCGATCAGCCCCAGCATTTT
TRBV2,.,TRBD2,TRBJ2-5,CASSEWTSGGAGQETQYF,TGTGCCAGCAGTGAGTGGACTAGCGGGGGGGCCGGCCAAGAGACCCAGTACTTC
TRBV2,.,TRBD2,TRBJ2-3,CASPPGGTDTQYF,TGTGCCAGCCCCCCGGGGGGTACAGATACGCAGTATTTT
TRBV28,.,TRBD1,TRBJ1-5,CASRDRGFYSNQPQHF,TGTGCCAGCAGGGACAGGGGGTTCTATAGCAATCAGCCCCAGCATTTT
TRBV5-1,.,.,TRBJ2-7,CASSLVLAHKDEQYF,TGCGCCAGCAGCTTGGTTCTAGCGCATAAGGACGAGCAGTACTTC
TRBV19,.,TRBD2,TRBJ2-2,CATTSVSNTGELFF,TGTGCCACTACTAGCGTGTCGAACACCGGGGAGCTGTTTTTT
TRBV9,.,.,TRBJ1-2,CASSVVGSVNGYTF,TGTGCCAGCAGCGTAGTCGGCAGCGTCAATGGCTACACCTTC
TRBV29-1,.,.,TRBJ2-2,CSVQGGVDTGELFF,TGCAGCGTCCAAGGGGGTGTGGACACCGGGGAGCTGTTTTTT
TRBV12-3/TRBV12-4,once,.,TRBJ2-5,CASTLREQETQYF,TGTGCCAGCACTCTGAGGGAGCAAGAGACCCAGTACTTC
TRBV6-5,.,.,TRBJ2-7,CASSKPGTYEQYF,TGTGCCAGCAGTAAACCCGGGACCTACGAGCAGTACTTC
TRBV12-3/TRBV12-4,.,.,TRBJ2-5,CASSALGETKYF,TGTGCCAGCAGTGCCCTCGGGGAGACTAAATACTTC
TRBV15,.,TRBD2,TRBJ2-7,CATSRVGTSRYEQYF,TGTGCCACCAGCAGAGTTGGGACTAGCAGGTACGAGCAGTACTTC
TRBV11-2,once,.,TRBJ2-5,CASSLDRETQYF,TGTGCCAGCAGCTTAGATAGAGAGACCCAGTACTTC
TRBV19,.,TRBD2,TRBJ2-7,CASSSGGGAYEQYF,TGTGCCAGTAGTAGCGGGGGGGGAGCCTACGAGCAGTACTTC
TRBV28,.,.,TRBJ1-2,CASSSNRTPGGFRNYGYTF,TGTGCCAGCAGTTCCAATCGGACCCCCGGAGGGTTTAGGAACTATGGCTACACCTTC
TRBV9,.,.,TRBJ2-3,CASSVGQSTDTQYF,TGTGCCAGCAGCGTAGGCCAGAGCACAGATACGCAGTATTTT
TRBV7-2,.,.,TRBJ1-6,CASSSELVRSPLHF,TGTGCCAGCAGCTCCGAGCTGGTACGTTCACCCCTCCACTTT
TRBV28,.,.,TRBJ2-3,CASSLWTDTTDTQYF,TGTGCCAGCAGCCTTTGGACGGACACTACAGATACGCAGTATTTT
TRBV6-2/TRBV6-3,.,.,TRBJ1-4,CASSLSGEKLFF,TGTGCCAGCAGCTTATCCGGGGAAAAACTGTTTTTT
TRBV7-2,.,.,TRBJ2-1,CASRENDRNNEQFF,TGTGCCAGCAGAGAAAATGACAGGAACAATGAGCAGTTCTTC
TRBV30,.,.,TRBJ1-3,CAWSVLGVSSGNTIYF,TGTGCCTGGAGTGTACTCGGGGTCAGCTCTGGAAACACCATATATTTT
TRBV19,few,TRBD1,TRBJ2-7,CASRSGGGEQYF,TGTGCCAGTAGGTCAGGGGGTGGCGAGCAGTACTTC
TRBV27,.,.,TRBJ2-7,CASSYRTSYEQYF,TGTGCCAGCAGTTACCGGACATCCTACGAGCAGTACTTC
TRBV6-6,.,TRBD1,TRBJ2-7,CASSLPDRAREQYF,TGTGCCAGCAGTTTACCCGACAGGGCTCGGGAGCAGTACTTC
TRBV5-1,.,TRBD2,TRBJ2-5,CASSLALAGQETQYF,TGCGCCAGCAGCTTGGCTCTAGCGGGACAAGAGACCCAGTACTTC
TRBV5-5,.,TRBD1,TRBJ1-2,CASRSDRGDTYGYTF,TGTGCCAGCAGATCGGACAGGGGGGATACCTATGGCTACACCTTC
TRBV24-1,.,TRBD1,TRBJ1-2,CATSDSGQGVGYTF,TGTGCCACCAGTGATTCCGGACAGGGGGTTGGCTACACCTTC
TRBV14,.,TRBD2,TRBJ2-3,CASSQGPSGSIDTQYF,TGTGCCAGCAGCCAGGGGCCTAGCGGGAGTATAGATACGCAGTATTTT
TRBV28,.,.,TRBJ1-5,CASTRYNQPQHF,TGTGCCAGCACGAGATACAATCAGCCCCAGCATTTT
TRBV19,.,.,TRBJ2-7,CASSRDIRSYEQYF,TGTGCCAGTAGTAGGGACATCCGCTCCTACGAGCAGTACTTC
TRBV14,.,.,TRBJ1-2,CASSQVAGAGGYTF,TGTGCCAGCAGCCAAGTTGCAGGGGCTGGAGGCTACACCTTC
TRBV2,.,TRBD2,TRBJ2-1,CASKLAGANEQFF,TGTGCCAGCAAACTAGCGGGGGCCAATGAGCAGTTCTTC
TRBV3-1/TRBV3-2,.,.,TRBJ2-7,CASSQQGTSYEQYF,TGTGCCAGCAGCCAACAGGGTACTTCCTACGAGCAGTACTTC
TRBV27,.,TRBD2,TRBJ2-7,CASTTTSGSYEQYF,TGTGCCAGCACAACAACTAGCGGGTCCTACGAGCAGTACTTC
TRBV7-8,.,.,TRBJ2-7,CASSLQSYEQYF,TGTGCCAGCAGCTTACAGTCCTACGAGCAGTACTTC
TRBV6-2/TRBV6-3,.,TRBD1,TRBJ1-6,CASSWTGHNTSPLHF,TGTGCCAGCAGTTGGACAGGGCACAATACTTCACCCCTCCACTTT
TRBV19,.,.,TRBJ2-3,CASSPGNTDTQYF,TGTGCCAGTAGTCCGGGGAACACAGATACGCAGTATTTT
TRBV2,.,.,TRBJ2-5,CASRRRGLKETQYF,TGTGCCAGCAGGCGACGGGGACTTAAAGAGACCCAGTACTTC
TRBV28,.,.,TRBJ1-4,CASSSRNGEKLFF,TGTGCCAGCAGTTCCCGAAACGGGGAAAAACTGTTTTTT
TRBV7-2,.,.,TRBJ1-5,CASSPRVSNQPQHF,TGTGCCAGCAGCCCCAGGGTTAGCAATCAGCCCCAGCATTTT
TRBV6-5,.,.,TRBJ1-5,CASSRGRGAKPQHF,TGTGCCAGCAGTCGAGGGCGGGGGGCAAAGCCCCAGCATTTT
TRBV6-2/TRBV6-3,.,.,TRBJ2-7,CASSYGRQRSYEQYF,TGTGCCAGCAGTTACGGGCGACAGAGATCCTACGAGCAGTACTTC
TRBV28,.,TRBD2,TRBJ2-1,CATRGASGRAHNEQFF,TGTGCCACCAGGGGGGCTAGCGGGAGGGCCCACAATGAGCAGTTCTTC
TRBV4-1,.,TRBD1,TRBJ1-2,CASSQDEGAYRGYTF,TGCGCCAGCAGCCAAGATGAGGGGGCGTATAGGGGCTACACCTTC
TRBV6-4,.,.,TRBJ2-3,CASRREYSTDTQYF,TGTGCCAGCAGGAGGGAATATAGCACAGATACGCAGTATTTT
TRBV7-2,.,.,TRBJ1-2,CASSLGAGDYGYTF,TGTGCCAGCAGCTTAGGGGCAGGGGACTATGGCTACACCTTC
TRBV11-2,.,TRBD1,TRBJ1-4,CASSLERTGSKLFF,TGTGCCAGCAGCTTAGAGCGGACAGGAAGTAAACTGTTTTTT
TRBV6-5,.,TRBD2,TRBJ2-7,CASSITSGVLYEQYF,TGTGCCAGCAGTATTACTAGCGGGGTTCTCTACGAGCAGTACTTC
TRBV19,.,.,TRBJ2-7,CATAASLEQYF,TGTGCCACCGCGGCCTCACTTGAGCAGTACTTC
TRBV19,once,.,TRBJ2-3,CASSIGRGGVDTQYF,TGTGCCAGTAGTATAGGGCGGGGTGGGGTAGATACGCAGTATTTT
TRBV13,.,TRBD2,TRBJ2-1,CASSPRGGDYNEQFF,TGTGCCAGCAGCCCTCGGGGAGGGGACTACAATGAGCAGTTCTTC
TRBV19,.,TRBD1,TRBJ1-5,CASSIRGLQPQHF,TGTGCCAGTAGTATCAGGGGGTTGCAGCCCCAGCATTTT
TRBV5-1,.,.,TRBJ2-5,CASSLDRRGQETQYF,TGCGCCAGCAGCTTGGATAGGAGAGGGCAAGAGACCCAGTACTTC
TRBV19,.,TRBD1,TRBJ2-3,CASSGQDRATDTQYF,TGTGCCAGTAGCGGACAGGACCGAGCCACAGATACGCAGTATTTT